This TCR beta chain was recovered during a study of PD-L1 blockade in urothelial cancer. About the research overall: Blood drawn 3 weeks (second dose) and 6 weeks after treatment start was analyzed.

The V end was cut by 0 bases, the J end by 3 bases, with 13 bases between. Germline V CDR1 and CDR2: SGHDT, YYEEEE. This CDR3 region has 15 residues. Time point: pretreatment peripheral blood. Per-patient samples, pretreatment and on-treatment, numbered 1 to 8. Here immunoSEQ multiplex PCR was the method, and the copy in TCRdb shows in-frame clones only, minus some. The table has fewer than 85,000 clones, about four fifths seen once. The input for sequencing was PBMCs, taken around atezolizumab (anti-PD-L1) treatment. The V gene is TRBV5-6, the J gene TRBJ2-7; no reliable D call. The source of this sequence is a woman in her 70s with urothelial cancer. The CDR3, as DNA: TGTGCCAGCAGCTTGGCCGATCTAGTTTACTACGAGCAGTACTTC. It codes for CASSLADLVYYEQYF. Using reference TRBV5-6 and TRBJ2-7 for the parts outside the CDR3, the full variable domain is DAGVTQSPTHLIKTRGQQVTLRCSPKSGHDTVSWYQQALGQGPQFIFQYYEEEERQRGNFPDRFSGHQFPNYSSELNVNALLLGDSALYLCASSLADLVYYEQYFGPGTRLTVT.